A single T cell receptor beta chain is shown here with its context. Its matching antigen is unknown. These data are taken from a study of OX40 agonist ivuxolimab in advanced cancers. In the study overall: The eligibility criteria allowed prior anti-PD-1, anti-PD-L1 or anti-CTLA-4 therapy, and 30% to 45% had some. In three patients, partial responses were observed, one with hepatocellular carcinoma and two with cutaneous melanoma. Notes on the study in general: The antigen specificity of the peripheral T cells (those that were expanded) was not determined.

Assay used: immunoSEQ multiplex PCR; TCRdb lists only in-frame clones, some missing. The repertoire holds about 64,000 clones, roughly 82% seen once, with more than 2% in the top ten. Systemic immunosuppression or autoimmune disease history was grounds to exclude patients. With 7 bases removed from V and 6 bases from J, the gap between germline ends came to 19 bases. The length of the CDR3 is 15 residues. The germline CDR1 and CDR2 sequences are MNHEY and SMNVEV (reference sequence). This sequence originates from an adult with an advanced solid tumor such as melanoma, head and neck, liver or kidney cancer. V and J are TRBV27 and TRBJ1-5, with D unclear. This specimen consisted of CD4+ or CD8+ T cells sorted from blood, obtained in a trial of the OX40 agonist ivuxolimab. CDR3 DNA sequence: TGTGCCAGCACCCCAACGGCCCGCGTCGGTCAGCCCCAGCATTTT. Translated, it gives CASTPTARVGQPQHF.